This T cell receptor beta chain was obtained from a study of HIV-infected patients and healthy controls. All unsorted peripheral T cells were captured because whole blood was used without fractionation. This clonotype is deemed medium-sized (0.01 to 0.1%). Reverse transcription used around 500 ng RNA and constant-region primers for alpha and beta. Each of the alpha and beta chains got its own library through chain-specific third strand synthesis with indices. A 5' RACE adapter with a random hexamer and the SP2 primer site was joined to cDNA. A short first PCR added P5 and P7 adapter elements and a second index. In TCRdb, the 5' RACE reads were re-called with MiXCR into one record per CDR3 protein. The sample lists roughly 18,000 distinct CDR3 sequences, roughly a tenth occurring once. J was trimmed by 8 bases and V by 5 bases; bases with no gene match: 7. The CDR3 totals 12 residues. Germline V gene data show CDR1 as SQVTM and CDR2 as ANQGSEA.

This clonotype was obtained from an adult in good health. Sequencing was carried out using blood. The V and J genes are TRBV29-1 and TRBJ1-2, with 8 bases fitting TRBD1. The CDR3 is CSVQTGDVGYTF. The DNA for the CDR3 is TGCAGCGTTCAGACAGGGGATGTGGGCTACACCTTC. The full variable domain, in which reference TRBV29-1 and TRBJ1-2 provide the parts outside the CDR3, is SAVISQKPSRDICQRGTSLTIQCQVDSQVTMMFWYRQQPGQSLTLIATANQGSEATYESGFVIDKFPISRPNLTFSTLTVSNMSPEDSSIYLCSVQTGDVGYTFGSGTRLTVV.